This is a list of T cell receptor beta chains from one sample in a study of CD8 T cells in ankylosing spondylitis. TCRdb called the 5' RACE reads again in MiXCR, with one record for every CDR3 protein. The data contain about 240,000 distinct CDR3 sequences, under 30% of them singletons. Sequencing was carried out using blood, either unsorted or a sorted T cell fraction (not recorded which). These receptors all stem from a male donor with ankylosing spondylitis or in good health (not recorded which). Each CDR3 is given with its conserved first and last residue. Each record gives: V gene, clone size, D gene, J gene, CDR3 protein, CDR3 DNA. D genes are given only for firm matches. Where a row states a size, it is once, few, many or the class of an expanded clone; other rows omit it.

V: TRBV2; size: many; D: TRBD1; J: TRBJ1-2; CDR3: CASRVGTGPYGYTF; DNA: TGTGCCAGCAGGGTCGGGACAGGGCCCTATGGCTACACCTTC
V: TRBV18; size: many; D: .; J: TRBJ1-5; CDR3: CASSLPNQPQHF; DNA: TGTGCCAGCTCACTCCCAAATCAGCCCCAGCATTTT
V: TRBV29-1; size: few; D: .; J: TRBJ2-2; CDR3: CSVMRNTGELFF; DNA: TGCAGCGTCATGCGGAACACCGGGGAGCTGTTTTTT
V: TRBV20-1; size: .; D: .; J: TRBJ1-6; CDR3: CSARDPAVSPLHF; DNA: TGCAGTGCTAGAGATCCCGCAGTTTCACCCCTCCACTTT
V: TRBV20-1; size: few; D: .; J: TRBJ2-3; CDR3: CSARVEVLKTDTQYF; DNA: TGCAGTGCTAGAGTTGAGGTTCTCAAGACAGATACGCAGTATTTT
V: TRBV4-2; size: many; D: .; J: TRBJ1-2; CDR3: CASSQHSDYGYTF; DNA: TGTGCCAGCAGCCAACACAGCGACTATGGCTACACCTTC
V: TRBV29-1; size: many; D: TRBD1; J: TRBJ1-2; CDR3: CSVPPGQANYGYTF; DNA: TGCAGCGTCCCTCCGGGACAGGCTAACTATGGCTACACCTTC
V: TRBV12-3/TRBV12-4; size: many; D: .; J: TRBJ1-2; CDR3: CASSPDAPKGYTF; DNA: TGTGCCAGCAGCCCCGACGCCCCGAAGGGCTACACCTTC
V: TRBV20-1; size: few; D: TRBD1; J: TRBJ1-4; CDR3: CSARPYRGSNEKLFF; DNA: TGCAGTGCTAGACCCTACAGGGGGTCTAATGAAAAACTGTTTTTT
V: TRBV12-3/TRBV12-4; size: many; D: TRBD2; J: TRBJ2-3; CDR3: CASMVRGESDTQYF; DNA: TGTGCCAGCATGGTCCGGGGGGAATCAGATACGCAGTATTTT
V: TRBV18; size: once; D: .; J: TRBJ2-1; CDR3: CASSPGGIATSSYNEQFF; DNA: TGTGCCAGCTCACCAGGCGGGATTGCGACCAGCTCCTACAATGAGCAGTTCTTC
V: TRBV29-1; size: many; D: .; J: TRBJ2-2; CDR3: CSVGDIGNTGELFF; DNA: TGCAGCGTCGGGGACATAGGGAACACCGGGGAGCTGTTTTTT
V: TRBV29-1; size: many; D: .; J: TRBJ1-1; CDR3: CSARLMNTEAFF; DNA: TGCAGCGCTCGATTAATGAACACTGAAGCTTTCTTT
V: TRBV20-1; size: many; D: .; J: TRBJ2-3; CDR3: CSARLKDTQYF; DNA: TGCAGTGCTAGACTGAAAGATACGCAGTATTTT
V: TRBV20-1; size: once; D: .; J: TRBJ2-7; CDR3: CSADPHRSYEQYF; DNA: TGCAGTGCTGACCCACACCGCTCCTACGAGCAGTACTTC
V: TRBV2; size: many; D: TRBD1; J: TRBJ2-6; CDR3: CASNEGAGGNVLTF; DNA: TGTGCCAGCAACGAGGGGGCTGGGGGCAACGTCCTGACTTTC
V: TRBV11-1; size: .; D: .; J: TRBJ2-7; CDR3: CASSFGLYEQYF; DNA: TGTGCCAGCAGCTTTGGCCTCTACGAGCAGTACTTC
V: TRBV20-1; size: .; D: TRBD2; J: TRBJ2-7; CDR3: CSAQKYASGGLTYEQYF; DNA: TGCAGTGCCCAAAAATATGCTAGCGGGGGTCTCACCTACGAGCAGTACTTC
V: TRBV12-3/TRBV12-4; size: .; D: .; J: TRBJ2-7; CDR3: CASSLAGSNYEQYF; DNA: TGTGCCAGCAGTTTAGCGGGCAGTAACTACGAGCAGTACTTC
V: TRBV2; size: .; D: .; J: TRBJ2-7; CDR3: CASRPDTPYEQYF; DNA: TGTGCCAGCAGACCTGACACCCCCTACGAGCAGTACTTC
V: TRBV3-1; size: many; D: .; J: TRBJ2-5; CDR3: CASSPGSVETQYF; DNA: TGTGCCAGCAGCCCGGGGAGTGTGGAGACCCAGTACTTC
V: TRBV5-5; size: .; D: TRBD2; J: TRBJ2-1; CDR3: CASSFPSGGAGEQFF; DNA: TGTGCCAGCAGCTTTCCTAGCGGGGGGGCGGGTGAGCAGTTCTTC
V: TRBV28; size: many; D: TRBD1; J: TRBJ1-2; CDR3: CASSETPFGTGDYYGYTF; DNA: TGTGCCAGCAGTGAAACCCCTTTCGGGACAGGGGACTACTATGGCTACACCTTC
V: TRBV10-1; size: .; D: TRBD1; J: TRBJ2-1; CDR3: CATDTGDTYNEQFF; DNA: TGCGCCACCGACACAGGGGATACCTACAATGAGCAGTTCTTC
V: TRBV6-6; size: many; D: TRBD1; J: TRBJ1-2; CDR3: CASSRQGAYGYTF; DNA: TGTGCCAGCAGCAGACAGGGTGCCTATGGCTACACCTTC
V: TRBV15; size: many; D: .; J: TRBJ2-2; CDR3: CATSSWATRAGELFF; DNA: TGTGCCACCAGCAGCTGGGCAACCCGGGCGGGGGAGCTGTTTTTT
V: TRBV20-1; size: many; D: .; J: TRBJ2-7; CDR3: CSARTGSYEQYF; DNA: TGCAGTGCTAGAACAGGGTCCTACGAGCAGTACTTC
V: TRBV18; size: .; D: .; J: TRBJ2-5; CDR3: CASSPSAVETQYF; DNA: TGTGCCAGCTCACCGTCGGCAGTAGAGACCCAGTACTTC
V: TRBV5-4; size: once; D: TRBD1; J: TRBJ2-5; CDR3: CASSLDQGAWETQYF; DNA: TGTGCCAGCAGCTTGGACCAGGGGGCATGGGAGACCCAGTACTTC
V: TRBV12-3/TRBV12-4; size: .; D: .; J: TRBJ1-1; CDR3: CASSRGAYMNTEAFF; DNA: TGTGCCAGCAGTCGAGGGGCCTACATGAACACTGAAGCTTTCTTT
V: TRBV29-1; size: many; D: .; J: TRBJ1-2; CDR3: CSVEWQGYDGYTF; DNA: TGCAGCGTTGAATGGCAGGGTTACGATGGCTACACCTTC
V: TRBV20-1; size: many; D: .; J: TRBJ2-3; CDR3: CSAMLPSGVGSTDTQYF; DNA: TGCAGTGCTATGCTTCCTAGTGGCGTTGGGAGCACAGATACGCAGTATTTT
V: TRBV5-1; size: .; D: .; J: TRBJ2-1; CDR3: CASALRVSGFNEQFF; DNA: TGCGCCAGCGCCCTAAGAGTATCGGGGTTCAATGAGCAGTTCTTC
V: TRBV5-1; size: many; D: .; J: TRBJ1-3; CDR3: CASSLKVGSSGNTIYF; DNA: TGCGCCAGCAGCTTGAAGGTCGGCTCCTCTGGAAACACCATATATTTT
V: TRBV6-5; size: .; D: .; J: TRBJ1-2; CDR3: CASSSTARGYGYTF; DNA: TGTGCCAGCAGTTCGACGGCCAGGGGCTATGGCTACACCTTC
V: TRBV10-3; size: .; D: TRBD2; J: TRBJ2-1; CDR3: CASGTSGGKGDEQFF; DNA: TGTGCCAGCGGGACTAGCGGGGGGAAGGGGGATGAGCAGTTCTTC
V: TRBV6-1; size: .; D: .; J: TRBJ1-5; CDR3: CASSAKVGQPQHF; DNA: TGTGCCAGCAGTGCGAAGGTAGGGCAGCCCCAGCATTTT
V: TRBV3-1; size: many; D: .; J: TRBJ1-1; CDR3: CASSQDQGDEAFF; DNA: TGTGCCAGCAGCCAAGATCAAGGAGATGAAGCTTTCTTT
V: TRBV20-1; size: few; D: TRBD2; J: TRBJ2-2; CDR3: CSATGGTRTGELFF; DNA: TGCAGTGCTACCGGGGGGACGAGGACCGGGGAGCTGTTTTTT
V: TRBV29-1; size: .; D: TRBD1; J: TRBJ2-1; CDR3: CSVGKEDRGKFF; DNA: TGCAGCGTTGGAAAGGAGGACAGGGGGAAGTTCTTC
V: TRBV12-3/TRBV12-4; size: many; D: TRBD2; J: TRBJ2-3; CDR3: CASSFAGVTDTQYF; DNA: TGTGCCAGCAGTTTTGCGGGGGTCACAGATACGCAGTATTTT
V: TRBV6-1; size: few; D: TRBD1; J: TRBJ1-1; CDR3: CASVRGTGSGNTEAFF; DNA: TGTGCCAGCGTCCGTGGGACAGGGTCGGGGAACACTGAAGCTTTCTTT
V: TRBV20-1; size: .; D: .; J: TRBJ2-7; CDR3: CSARATFAYEQYF; DNA: TGCAGTGCTAGAGCGACTTTTGCCTACGAGCAGTACTTC
V: TRBV3-1; size: many; D: .; J: TRBJ2-7; CDR3: CASSQDVVRGYEQYF; DNA: TGTGCCAGCAGCCAAGATGTTGTCAGGGGCTACGAGCAGTACTTC
V: TRBV12-3/TRBV12-4; size: once; D: TRBD1; J: TRBJ2-3; CDR3: CASSSYWTGSGDTQYF; DNA: TGTGCCAGCAGTTCCTACTGGACAGGGTCGGGTGATACGCAGTATTTT
V: TRBV20-1; size: many; D: TRBD1; J: TRBJ1-5; CDR3: CSAGDRGSNQPQHF; DNA: TGCAGTGCTGGGGACAGGGGGAGCAATCAGCCCCAGCATTTT
V: TRBV21-1; size: many; D: .; J: TRBJ2-5; CDR3: CASSKAQGQETQYF; DNA: TGTGCCAGCAGCAAAGCTCAGGGGCAGGAGACCCAGTACTTC
V: TRBV20-1; size: .; D: .; J: TRBJ2-5; CDR3: CSASAEIQETQYF; DNA: TGCAGTGCTAGCGCCGAGATACAAGAGACCCAGTACTTC
V: TRBV29-1; size: many; D: .; J: TRBJ1-4; CDR3: CSVGRDNEKLFF; DNA: TGCAGCGTGGGGAGGGATAATGAAAAACTGTTTTTT
V: TRBV5-1; size: .; D: .; J: TRBJ2-1; CDR3: CASSLGVGGEQFF; DNA: TGCGCCAGCAGCTTGGGGGTGGGCGGTGAGCAGTTCTTC
V: TRBV20-1; size: few; D: .; J: TRBJ1-4; CDR3: CSAKPQVNEKLFF; DNA: TGCAGTGCAAAACCACAGGTTAATGAAAAACTGTTTTTT
V: TRBV11-3; size: .; D: TRBD1; J: TRBJ2-1; CDR3: CASSPTGTGEGGEQFF; DNA: TGTGCCAGCAGCCCTACCGGGACAGGCGAAGGGGGTGAGCAGTTCTTC
V: TRBV7-9; size: many; D: .; J: TRBJ1-2; CDR3: CASSLEGFNYGYTF; DNA: TGTGCCAGCAGCTTAGAGGGCTTTAACTATGGCTACACCTTC
V: TRBV9; size: few; D: .; J: TRBJ2-7; CDR3: CASSVEGGHIYEQYF; DNA: TGTGCCAGCAGCGTAGAGGGTGGACACATCTACGAACAGTACTTC
V: TRBV6-2/TRBV6-3; size: many; D: .; J: TRBJ2-1; CDR3: CASSLVPNEQFF; DNA: TGTGCCAGCAGTCTCGTCCCCAATGAGCAGTTCTTC
V: TRBV5-1; size: few; D: .; J: TRBJ1-4; CDR3: CASSLGTLATNEKLFF; DNA: TGCGCCAGCAGCTTGGGGACGCTAGCAACTAATGAAAAACTGTTTTTT
V: TRBV20-1; size: .; D: .; J: TRBJ2-1; CDR3: CSANDGVVYNEQFF; DNA: TGCAGTGCTAACGATGGGGTCGTCTACAATGAGCAGTTCTTC
V: TRBV12-3/TRBV12-4; size: .; D: .; J: TRBJ2-1; CDR3: CASSFVGDNEQFF; DNA: TGTGCCAGCAGTTTTGTGGGCGACAATGAGCAGTTCTTC
V: TRBV20-1; size: .; D: .; J: TRBJ2-3; CDR3: CSAAGGSRATNTDTQYF; DNA: TGCAGTGCTGCGGGCGGCTCGAGGGCGACCAATACAGATACGCAGTATTTT